This paragraph reports one TCR beta chain. Its target antigen remains unknown. Per-nucleotide qualities are absent, and no much larger clonotype sits a single base away. CDR1 and CDR2, per the germline V gene, are SGHDT and YYEEEE. Relative to germline, V is missing 4 bases and J is missing 8 bases, with 5 bases of the junction outside any gene match. The CDR3 runs 13 amino acids, cysteine and phenylalanine included. Only the CDR3 portion is preserved as DNA: 39 bases, with reading frame beginning at the first base. Preparation of the library involved the immunoSEQ multiplex PCR assay. For the multiplex PCR, a mixture combining 60 forward primers for TCR Vbeta segments and 13 reverse primers for TCR Jbeta segments was used. Amplification of the CDR3 region of rearranged TCR beta genes was performed with a multiplex PCR assay on genomic DNA. Amplified TCR beta libraries were sequenced as 87-base-pair reads on the Illumina HiSeq System. The source study handled its data this way. In a later analysis, approximately 74 million unique TCR beta chains were counted across the 500 to 700 repertoires, and some 10 million of these chains were shared by at least two donors. To remove PCR and sequencing errors, raw reads were error-corrected and collapsed into unique sequences using a nearest-neighbor algorithm that merged closely related sequences. Alignment of CDR3 sequences to IMGT reference sequences was used to assign V, D and J gene segments. Each retained sequence needed at least a six-nucleotide match to both a V gene segment and a J gene segment. Rearrangements were classified as productive when the CDR3 lacked stop codons and remained in frame with V and J, and all other rearrangements were classified as non-productive. Following IMGT convention, CDR3 was defined as the stretch from the second conserved V-encoded cysteine to the conserved J-encoded phenylalanine. The earlier analysis of 500 to 750 of the donors excluded any sequence lacking an unambiguous match to a single V gene segment. In an earlier analysis of 587 of the donors, a V segment was called functional when productive rearrangements were above 56.7%, and segregating when the standard deviation between donors exceeded 5%. To diagnose cytomegalovirus status from the catalog of TCR beta chain sequences, a statistical classification framework was built. A later analysis assigned V and J genes by comparing TCR nucleotide sequences with IMGT/GENE-DB human TR gene sequences. The TCRdist pipeline was used in a later analysis to assign CDR3 sequences and most-parsimonious VDJ recombination scenarios. In a later analysis, each TCR beta chain was defined by its CDR3 amino acid sequence together with its V-gene family, and reads lacking a unique V-gene family were excluded. As a way to deal with suspected cross-contamination and a sequencing artifact, a later analysis dropped over 550 nucleotide sequences that were highly shared and had low generation probability. In a later analysis, a clonal expansion index was calculated for each public chain from normalized within-repertoire ranks of inferred template counts. In a later analysis, generation probabilities were computed using a VDJ recombination model fitted to out-of-frame rearrangements, and the results were checked against IGoR. In a later analysis, TCR-TCR, TCR-HLA and TCR-CMV co-occurrence was scored with hypergeometric tests, and a repertoire-size bias correction was applied to TCR pairs. A later analysis estimated false discovery rates by permuting HLA or CMV assignments 20 times. A later analysis grouped co-occurring TCRs with DBSCAN, adding TCRdist sequence similarity when clustering within HLA-allele-positive subsets. Repertoires with fewer than 30,000 or more than 120,000 public chains were left out of co-occurrence clustering, as were about 5 repertoires with anomalous nucleotide sharing. What TCRdb holds here is the immuneACCESS table cut down to in-frame rearrangements. Part of the clones is not present; checked against another copy, under half of the missing clones reflect an unresolved V gene, and the others are unexplained. That table supplies the V and J calls and clone size; D and trimming were determined from the DNA. The sample table records some 180,000 clones; 75% of these occur just once. The ten most abundant clones make up just under 3% of the sample.

In total, 600 or so healthy bone marrow donors made up the cohort. Cohort members were all nominally healthy when sampled, although unrecorded immune exposures were likely present. The donor was CMV seronegative and belonged to the group of 352 seronegative cohort members. Each donor provided a peripheral blood sample, and peripheral blood mononuclear cells were used for TCR beta sequencing. Genomic DNA was extracted from the blood cell samples with the Qiagen DNeasy Blood Extraction Kit. The data were obtained in a study of cytomegalovirus exposure and HLA in healthy donors (dated by TCRdb to about 2017). Regarding the complete study: According to an earlier analysis of 550 to 750 of the donors, about 179 million T cells yielded some 120 million unique TCR beta sequences and approximately 280 Gb of sequence data. An early release that covered roughly 600 HLA-typed donors contained around 330 gigabases of sequencing data and 80 million or so unique TCR sequences. Among the approximately 430 genotyped donors, around 81% belonged to the genetic ancestry cluster associated with self-reported Caucasian donors. The study aimed to test whether cataloging public T cell receptors could reveal signatures of past pathogen exposure. The T cell repertoires of 666 subjects were profiled by immunosequencing and related to cytomegalovirus serostatus. Besides the first cohort of roughly 700 subjects, a separate validation cohort made up of roughly 120 different subjects was used. To predict cytomegalovirus infection status, the study brought together high-throughput TCR immunosequencing, statistical association of individual TCRs with disease status, and machine learning. A later analysis re-examined previously published TCR beta repertoires from about 670 donors and added high-resolution HLA genotyping to investigate patterns of TCR occurrence. Rather than drawing on any new phenotypic data, the later analysis identified candidate immune exposures from TCR beta sequences and the way those sequences occurred across donors. To decide whether each TCR beta V gene segment behaved as functional or pseudogenic, an earlier analysis of over 500 of the donors relied on high-throughput TCR beta sequencing. Donor age, sex, ethnicity and CMV serostatus were compiled alongside the repertoire data. In a later genetic analysis, genome-wide SNP genotypes for about three fifths of the roughly 670 donors were used, and that subset was treated as a discovery cohort. All discovery cohort repertoires had been generated using a single sequencing platform. HLA typing covered class I and class II loci at four-digit resolution. Typing coverage varied by locus: roughly 629-640 donors for A, B, C, DRB1 and DQB1; roughly 500 for DQA1; some 610 for DPA1; around 450 for DPB1. Four to six DR-DQ haplotypes were handled as single units for association and clustering, since linkage in the cohort was strong. On average, over 200,000 unique TCR beta nucleotide sequences were sequenced per donor among 398 genotyped donors of the cohort, with 15% to 20% of those sequences being non-productive.

The research as a whole found: According to a later analysis, most CMV-associated TCR beta chains appeared to be HLA-restricted, and the HLA associations seemed to be driven largely by CMV exposure. In both the original and validation cohorts, the classifier was reported to diagnose cytomegalovirus status with high specificity and sensitivity. A later analysis associated 15,000 or so TCR beta sequences with specific HLA alleles at a false discovery rate of 0.05. According to the authors, the approach could potentially be generalized to other disease states and immunological phenotypes. A later analysis reported that several top co-occurrence clusters appeared linked to parvovirus B19, influenza, CMV and Epstein-Barr virus. Because HLA typing was missing for some donors at each locus, association tests included only the typed subset. In a later analysis, TCR association rates were found to vary across HLA loci, with the most associated TCRs seen for DRB1 alleles and the fewest for HLA-C alleles. According to a later genetic analysis, donors in an Asian-associated ancestry cluster had fewer N-insertions in productive TCRs than the approximately 670-donor mean. Because counts were too low, fewer than 20 rarely observed V segments, including chromosome 9 orphons, were excluded from the earlier analysis of 587 of the donors. Correlated functional status among segregating V segments might reflect linkage disequilibrium, but an unknown experimental factor could not be ruled out. A later analysis found that HLA-associated TCR beta chains were more clonally expanded and had lower generation probabilities than equally common non-associated chains. In an earlier analysis of some 500 of the donors, most TCR beta V segments appeared in productive rearrangements about 87% or about 30% of the time, broadly matching IMGT annotations. In a later genetic analysis, a missense DCLRE1C variant was associated with V-gene and J-gene trimming of TCR beta chains, and the association was replicated in an independent cohort. CMV serostatus was the only immune exposure information available for the cohort. The cohort was sequenced for TCR beta chains only, and without alpha or paired-chain data the features that could be detected were limited. A total of about 150 TCR beta chains were listed by the study as associated with cytomegalovirus. A group of highly shared sequence variants was considered likely to be a technical artifact of the sequencing pipeline. A further reported finding was that TCR beta sequences accurately predicted the HLA-A and HLA-B alleles for most subjects in the first cohort. In vitro tests confirmed that a few of the cytomegalovirus-associated TCR beta chains recognize cytomegalovirus antigens. Across donors, most TCR sequences were observed very rarely, whereas some public TCRs were present in many individuals. Some IMGT-functional V segments, including TRBV6-2 and TRBV6-3, could not be distinguished by the 87-base-pair reads and were therefore excluded. The presence/absence analyses assumed that sequencing depth was roughly uniform across donors, and that assumption may not be true. When HLA alleles, especially DR and DQ, strongly co-occurred, attributing TCR associations to individual alleles was difficult.

The sequence links TRBV5-6 to TRBJ2-1; 8 bases in the junction line up with TRBD1. The specimen was PBMCs. The sequence came from a male donor in good health and CMV-seronegative. The CDR3 corresponds to CASSADRVDEQFF. The DNA reads TGTGCCAGCAGCGCGGACAGGGTCGATGAGCAGTTCTTC.